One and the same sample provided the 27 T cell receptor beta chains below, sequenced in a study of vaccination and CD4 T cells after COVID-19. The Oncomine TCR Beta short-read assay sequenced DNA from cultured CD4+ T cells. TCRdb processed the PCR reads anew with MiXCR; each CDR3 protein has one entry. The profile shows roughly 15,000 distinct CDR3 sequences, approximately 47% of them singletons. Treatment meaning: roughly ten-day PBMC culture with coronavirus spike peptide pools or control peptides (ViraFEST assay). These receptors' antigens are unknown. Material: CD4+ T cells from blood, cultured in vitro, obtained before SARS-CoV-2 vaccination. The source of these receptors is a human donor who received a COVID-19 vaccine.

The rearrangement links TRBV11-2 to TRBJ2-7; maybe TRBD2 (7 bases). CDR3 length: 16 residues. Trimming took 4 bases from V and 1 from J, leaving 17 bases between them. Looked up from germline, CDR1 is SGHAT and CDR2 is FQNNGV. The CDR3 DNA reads TGTGCCAGCAGCTGGCGCGGGGGCAGCACGTCCTACGAGCAGTACTTC. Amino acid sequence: CASSWRGGSTSYEQYF.

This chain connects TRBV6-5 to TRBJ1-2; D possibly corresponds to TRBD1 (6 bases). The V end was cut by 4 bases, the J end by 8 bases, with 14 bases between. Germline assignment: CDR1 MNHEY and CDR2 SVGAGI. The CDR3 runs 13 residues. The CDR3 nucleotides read TGTGCCAGCAGTTTTTCACAGGGCATAGGCTACACCTTC. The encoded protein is CASSFSQGIGYTF.

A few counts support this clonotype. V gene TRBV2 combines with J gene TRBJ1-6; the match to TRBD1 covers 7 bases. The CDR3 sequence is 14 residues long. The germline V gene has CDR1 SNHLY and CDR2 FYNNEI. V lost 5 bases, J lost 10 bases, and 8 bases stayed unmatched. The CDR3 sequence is CASSKRTGLSPLHF. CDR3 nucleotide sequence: TGTGCCAGCAGTAAGAGGACAGGTCTCTCACCCCTCCACTTT.

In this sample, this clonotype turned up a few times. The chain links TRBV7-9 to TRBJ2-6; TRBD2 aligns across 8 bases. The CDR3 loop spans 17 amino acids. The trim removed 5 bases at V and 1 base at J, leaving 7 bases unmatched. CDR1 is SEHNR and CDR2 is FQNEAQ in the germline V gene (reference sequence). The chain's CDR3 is CASSPIRGGSGANVLTF. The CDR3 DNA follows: TGTGCCAGCAGCCCTATCCGGGGGGGGTCTGGGGCCAACGTCCTGACTTTC.

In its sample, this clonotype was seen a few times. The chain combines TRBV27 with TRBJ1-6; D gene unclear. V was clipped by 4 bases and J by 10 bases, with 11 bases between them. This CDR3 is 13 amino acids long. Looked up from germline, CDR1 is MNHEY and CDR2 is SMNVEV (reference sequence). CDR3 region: CASSSSIGSPLHF. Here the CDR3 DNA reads TGTGCCAGCAGTTCATCCATCGGATCACCCCTCCACTTT.

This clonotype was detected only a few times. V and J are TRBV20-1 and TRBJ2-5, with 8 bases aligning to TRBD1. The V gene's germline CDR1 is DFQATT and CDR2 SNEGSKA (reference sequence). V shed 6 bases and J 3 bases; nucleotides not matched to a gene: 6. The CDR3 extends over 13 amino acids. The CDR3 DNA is TGCAGTGCAAACGGACAGGGTGAAGAGACCCAGTACTTC. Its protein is CSANGQGEETQYF.

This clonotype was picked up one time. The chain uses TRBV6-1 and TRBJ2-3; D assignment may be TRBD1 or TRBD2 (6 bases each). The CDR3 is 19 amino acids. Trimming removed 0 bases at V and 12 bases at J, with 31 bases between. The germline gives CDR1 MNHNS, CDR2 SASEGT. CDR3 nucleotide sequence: TGTGCCAGCAGTGAAGCTGTCATCCTTAGCGTGGGGGGCCTTCTCCTCCAGTATTTT. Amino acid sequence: CASSEAVILSVGGLLLQYF.

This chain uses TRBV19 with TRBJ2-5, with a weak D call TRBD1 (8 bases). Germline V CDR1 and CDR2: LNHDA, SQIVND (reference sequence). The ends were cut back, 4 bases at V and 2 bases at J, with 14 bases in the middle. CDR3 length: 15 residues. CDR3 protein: CASSNDRGGQETQYF. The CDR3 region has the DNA TGTGCCAGTAGTAACGACAGGGGAGGGCAAGAGACCCAGTACTTC.

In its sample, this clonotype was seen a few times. The CDR3 nucleotides are TGCAGTGCTACAGGGTTAGGATCCCTGAATTCACCCCTCCACTTT. It is translated as CSATGLGSLNSPLHF. The chain joins TRBV20-1 to TRBJ1-6, with D perhaps matching TRBD1 (5 bases). The CDR3 length is 15 residues. Trimming took 4 bases from V and 7 from J, leaving 17 bases between them. Germline values: CDR1 DFQATT, CDR2 SNEGSKA (reference sequence).

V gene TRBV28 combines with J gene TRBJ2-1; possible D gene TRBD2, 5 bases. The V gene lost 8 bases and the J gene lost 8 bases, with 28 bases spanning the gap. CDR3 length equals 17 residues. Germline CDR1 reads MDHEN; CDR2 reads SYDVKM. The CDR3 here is CASRPFRDGKVRHEQFF. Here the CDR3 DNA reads TGTGCCAGCCGTCCTTTTCGAGACGGGAAAGTCCGGCATGAGCAGTTCTTC.

Written as DNA, the CDR3 is TGTGCCAGCAGCGTTGACAGGGAGGCTAGCACCATATATTTT. It codes for CASSVDREASTIYF. The rearrangement joins TRBV7-8 to TRBJ1-3; 7 bases align to TRBD1. The CDR3 spans 14 residues. Germline assignment: CDR1 SGHVS and CDR2 FQNEAQ. The V gene end was trimmed by 5 bases and the J gene end by 9 bases; junction bases not matched to a gene: 10.

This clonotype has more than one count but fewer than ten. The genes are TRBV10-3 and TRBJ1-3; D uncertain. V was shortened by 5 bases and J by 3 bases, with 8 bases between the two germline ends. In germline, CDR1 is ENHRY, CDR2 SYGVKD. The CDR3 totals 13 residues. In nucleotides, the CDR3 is TGTGCCATCAGTAGGACTGATGGAAACACCATATATTTT. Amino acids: CAISRTDGNTIYF.

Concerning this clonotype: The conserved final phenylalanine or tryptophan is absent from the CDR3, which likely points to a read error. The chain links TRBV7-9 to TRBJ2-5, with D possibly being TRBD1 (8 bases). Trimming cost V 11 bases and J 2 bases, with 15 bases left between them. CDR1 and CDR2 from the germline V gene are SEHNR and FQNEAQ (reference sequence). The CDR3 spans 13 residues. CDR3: CAYTGGEQETQYS. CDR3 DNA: TGTGCCTACACAGGGGGGGAGCAAGAGACCCAGTACTCC.

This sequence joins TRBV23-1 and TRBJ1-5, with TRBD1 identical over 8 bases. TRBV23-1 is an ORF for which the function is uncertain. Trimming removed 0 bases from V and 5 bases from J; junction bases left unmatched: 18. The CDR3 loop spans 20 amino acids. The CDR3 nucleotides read TGCGCCAGCAGTCAATCTCAGGGGGCATCGGTCGTGCGTCGGGATCAGCCCCAGCATTTT. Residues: CASSQSQGASVVRRDQPQHF.

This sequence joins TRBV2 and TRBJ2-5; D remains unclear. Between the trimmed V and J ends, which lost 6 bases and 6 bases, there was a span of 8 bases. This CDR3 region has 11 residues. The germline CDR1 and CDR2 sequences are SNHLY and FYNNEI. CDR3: CASRGWQTQYF. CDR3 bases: TGTGCCAGCAGGGGCTGGCAGACCCAGTACTTC.

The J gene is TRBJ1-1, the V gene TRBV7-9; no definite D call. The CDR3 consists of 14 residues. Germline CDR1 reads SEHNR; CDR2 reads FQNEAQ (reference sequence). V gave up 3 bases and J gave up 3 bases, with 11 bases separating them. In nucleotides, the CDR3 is TGTGCCAGCAGCTTGGGTATTAGGGACACTGAAGCTTTCTTT. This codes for CASSLGIRDTEAFF.

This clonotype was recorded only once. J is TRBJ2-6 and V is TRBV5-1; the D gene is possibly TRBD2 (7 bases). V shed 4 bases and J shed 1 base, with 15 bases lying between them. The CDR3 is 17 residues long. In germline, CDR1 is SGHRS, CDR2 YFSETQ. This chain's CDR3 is CASSGGRGESGANVLTF. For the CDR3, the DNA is TGCGCCAGCAGCGGGGGGAGGGGGGAATCTGGGGCCAACGTCCTGACTTTC.

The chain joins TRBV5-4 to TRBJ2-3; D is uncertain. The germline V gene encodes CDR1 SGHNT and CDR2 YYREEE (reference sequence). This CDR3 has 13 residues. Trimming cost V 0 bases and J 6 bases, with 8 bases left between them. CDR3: CASSLAASDTQYF. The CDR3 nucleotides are TGTGCCAGCAGCTTGGCCGCTTCGGATACGCAGTATTTT.

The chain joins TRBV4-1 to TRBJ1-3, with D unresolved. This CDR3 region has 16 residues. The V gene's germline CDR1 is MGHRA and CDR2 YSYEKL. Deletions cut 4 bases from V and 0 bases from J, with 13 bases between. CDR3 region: CASSPLARLSGNTIYF. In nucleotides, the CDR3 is TGCGCCAGCAGCCCGCTGGCGCGCCTCTCTGGAAACACCATATATTTT.

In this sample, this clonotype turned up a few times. The CDR3 here is CASSPTRLGYTF. The CDR3 DNA reads as TGTGCCAGCAGTCCGACAAGGCTTGGCTACACCTTC. The rearrangement uses TRBV6-1 and TRBJ1-2; D ambiguous. The ends were cut back, 5 bases at V and 7 bases at J, with 11 bases in the middle. This CDR3 comprises 12 residues. Germline CDR1 and CDR2: MNHNS and SASEGT.

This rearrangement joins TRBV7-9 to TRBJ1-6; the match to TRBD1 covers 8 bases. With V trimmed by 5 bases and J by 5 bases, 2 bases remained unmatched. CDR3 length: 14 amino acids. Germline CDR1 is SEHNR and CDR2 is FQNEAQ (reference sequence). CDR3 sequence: CASSRGQDNSPLHF. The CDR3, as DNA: TGTGCCAGCAGCCGGGGACAGGATAATTCACCCCTCCACTTT.

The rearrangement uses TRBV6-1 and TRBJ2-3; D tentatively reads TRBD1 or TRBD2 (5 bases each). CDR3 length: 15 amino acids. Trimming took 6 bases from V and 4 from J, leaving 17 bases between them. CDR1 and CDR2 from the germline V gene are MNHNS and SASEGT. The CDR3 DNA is TGTGCCAGCAGCCGGGACCCCAAAGGAGCAGATACGCAGTATTTT. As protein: CASSRDPKGADTQYF.

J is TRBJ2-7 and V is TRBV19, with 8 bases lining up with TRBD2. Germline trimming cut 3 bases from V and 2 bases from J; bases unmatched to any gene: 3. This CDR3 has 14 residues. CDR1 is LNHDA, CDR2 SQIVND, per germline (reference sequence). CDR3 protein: CASSIAGGPYEQYF. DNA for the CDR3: TGTGCCAGTAGTATTGCGGGGGGCCCCTACGAGCAGTACTTC. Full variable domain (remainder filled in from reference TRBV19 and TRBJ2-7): DGGITQSPKYLFRKEGQNVTLSCEQNLNHDAMYWYRQDPGQGLRLIYYSQIVNDFQKGDIAEGYSVSREKKESFPLTVTSAQKNPTAFYLCASSIAGGPYEQYFGPGTRLTVT.

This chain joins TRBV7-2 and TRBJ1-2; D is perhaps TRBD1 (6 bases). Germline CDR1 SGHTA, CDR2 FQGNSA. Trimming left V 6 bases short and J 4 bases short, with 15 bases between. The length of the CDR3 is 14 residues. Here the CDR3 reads CASRVAGGRYGYTF. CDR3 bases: TGTGCCAGCAGGGTGGCCGGGGGGCGCTATGGCTACACCTTC.

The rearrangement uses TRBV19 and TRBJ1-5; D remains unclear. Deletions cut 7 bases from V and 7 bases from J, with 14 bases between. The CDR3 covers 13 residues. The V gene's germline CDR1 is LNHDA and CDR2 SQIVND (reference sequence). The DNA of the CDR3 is TGTGCCAGTATCCTTCGACCGGGCCAGCCCCAGCATTTT. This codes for CASILRPGQPQHF.

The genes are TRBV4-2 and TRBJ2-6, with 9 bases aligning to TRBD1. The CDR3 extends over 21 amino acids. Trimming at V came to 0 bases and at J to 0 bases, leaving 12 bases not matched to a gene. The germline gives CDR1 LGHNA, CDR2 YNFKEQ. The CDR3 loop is CASSQDVSPGQGSSGANVLTF. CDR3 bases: TGTGCCAGCAGCCAAGATGTGAGTCCAGGACAGGGGAGCTCTGGGGCCAACGTCCTGACTTTC.

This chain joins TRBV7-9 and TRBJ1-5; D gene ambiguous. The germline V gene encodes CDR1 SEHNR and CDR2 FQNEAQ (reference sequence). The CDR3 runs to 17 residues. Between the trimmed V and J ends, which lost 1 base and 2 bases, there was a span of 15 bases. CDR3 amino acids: CASSLGSGDMGNQPQHF. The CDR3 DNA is TGTGCCAGCAGCTTAGGGTCTGGGGATATGGGCAATCAGCCCCAGCATTTT.